This TCR beta chain was sequenced during a study of cytomegalovirus exposure and HLA in healthy donors. Study-wide results and limits: Later analysis reportedly placed an Asian-associated ancestry cluster below the roughly 640-donor mean in N-insertions. The classifier reportedly diagnosed cytomegalovirus status with high specificity and sensitivity.

PCR employed 60 Vbeta and 13 Jbeta primers. Generated by immunoSEQ multiplex PCR, the TCRdb table keeps only in-frame clones and is missing some. The top ten clones hold roughly 3% of a sample with about 93,000 clones, approximately 80% of them seen once. Germline V gives CDR1 SGHDT, CDR2 YYEEEE. The germline V and J ends were trimmed by 2 bases and 6 bases, with 15 bases remaining between them. The CDR3 spans 15 residues. With regard to this clone: Its target is not known.

Sequenced sample: PBMCs. The TCR was taken from a woman aged 35 to 49 in good health and CMV-seronegative. The V call is TRBV5-6, the J call TRBJ1-5; D might be TRBD1 (5 bases). The CDR3 DNA reads as TGTGCCAGCAGCTTTGGGTTCGGGGGACCTCAGCCCCAGCATTTT. Translated: CASSFGFGGPQPQHF.